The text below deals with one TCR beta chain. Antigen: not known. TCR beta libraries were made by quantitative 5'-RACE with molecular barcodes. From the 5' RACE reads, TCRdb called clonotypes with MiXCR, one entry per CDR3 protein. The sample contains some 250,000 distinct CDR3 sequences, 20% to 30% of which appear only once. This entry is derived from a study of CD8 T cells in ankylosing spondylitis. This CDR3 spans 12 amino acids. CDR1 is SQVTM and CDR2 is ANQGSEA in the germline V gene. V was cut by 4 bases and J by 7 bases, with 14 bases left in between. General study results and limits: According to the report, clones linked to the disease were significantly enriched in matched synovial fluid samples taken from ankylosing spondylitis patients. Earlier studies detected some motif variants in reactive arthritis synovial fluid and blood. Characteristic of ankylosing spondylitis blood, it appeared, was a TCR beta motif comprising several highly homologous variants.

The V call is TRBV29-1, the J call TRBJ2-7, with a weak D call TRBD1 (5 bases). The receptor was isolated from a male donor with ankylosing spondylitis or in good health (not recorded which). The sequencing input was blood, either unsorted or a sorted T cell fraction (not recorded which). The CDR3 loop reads CSVAYRQSEQYF. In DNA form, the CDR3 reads TGCAGCGTTGCCTACCGACAGTCGGAGCAGTACTTC.